This TCR beta chain was sequenced for a study of blood T cell repertoires in COVID-19. The germline V gene has CDR1 KGHSH and CDR2 LQKENI. This CDR3 is built from 16 residues. Trimming stripped 5 bases from V and 0 bases from J, with 16 bases between. Using immunoSEQ multiplex PCR, the repertoire was profiled, and TCRdb retains in-frame clones only, with some absent. The table shows roughly 300,000 clones, with about nine tenths occurring only once. The receptor's source is a woman aged 25-40 years with COVID-19, enrolled during active disease. Sequenced: peripheral blood. The rearrangement uses TRBV18 and TRBJ1-1; TRBD1 might be the D (6 bases). The chain's CDR3 is CASSSTRQDLNTEAFF. CDR3 coding DNA: TGTGCCAGCTCATCGACCCGACAGGATTTGAACACTGAAGCTTTCTTT.